This T cell receptor beta chain was recorded in a study of spatial heterogeneity in lung cancer. Every molecule of TCR cDNA had its own unique molecular identifier. In TCRdb, the 5' RACE reads were re-called with MiXCR into one record per CDR3 protein. The profile shows about 92,000 distinct CDR3 sequences, 9.5% to 15% of them singletons. Study observations and caveats: There were more appearances of ubiquitous expanded tumor TCRs in blood at resection than at follow-up.

Germline CDR1 reads LGHDT; CDR2 reads YNNKEL (reference sequence). The CDR3 is 16 residues long. Between the trimmed V and J ends, which lost 4 bases and 6 bases, there was a span of 18 bases. This clonotype was detected a few times. Its antigen remains unidentified. Time point defined: sample taken at primary tumor resection. Frozen PBMC, nontumor lung or tumor provided whole RNA, which was sequenced unsorted. The 60 to 90 donors had untreated early-stage non-small cell lung cancer. The origin of this receptor is a male donor with early-stage non-small cell lung cancer. The material sequenced was PBMCs, taken at surgery. V gene TRBV3-1 combines with J gene TRBJ2-2; weak D call: TRBD2 (6 bases). CDR3 sequence reads: CASSPPGTLRSGELFF. CDR3 coding DNA: TGTGCCAGCAGCCCACCCGGGACTCTCAGATCCGGGGAGCTGTTTTTT.